Following are 9 T cell receptor beta chains from one sample sequenced in a study of blood T cell repertoires in COVID-19. Here immunoSEQ multiplex PCR was the method, and the copy in TCRdb shows in-frame clones only, minus some. The table includes about 58,000 clones, 75% to 90% detected once. The sample was peripheral blood. The receptors derive from a man between 60 and 75 years old with acute or convalescent COVID-19.

The gene calls are TRBV28 and TRBJ1-4; 8 nucleotides align to TRBD1. Germline loops: CDR1 MDHEN, CDR2 SYDVKM. The CDR3 totals 13 residues. V trimming: 6 bases; J trimming: 14 bases; junction bases outside the gene matches: 11. CDR3 loop: CASRTGDPRGLFF. Written as DNA, the CDR3 is TGTGCCAGCAGGACAGGGGATCCCCGGGGTCTGTTTTTT.

The CDR3 spells CASSIAQTYEQYF. The CDR3 bases are TGTGCCAGTAGTATAGCTCAGACCTACGAGCAGTACTTC. V and J are TRBV19 and TRBJ2-7; D gene ambiguous. V was shortened by 1 base and J by 2 bases, with 6 bases between the two germline ends. The CDR3 extends over 13 amino acids. CDR1 and CDR2 (germline): LNHDA, SQIVND (reference sequence).

CDR3 in DNA: TGCGCCAGCAGCTTGGCCCCATCAGGGGGCGGCACAGATACGCAGTATTTT. This translates into CASSLAPSGGGTDTQYF. J is TRBJ2-3 and V is TRBV5-1; TRBD1 matches at 8 bases. The V gene end was trimmed by 0 bases and the J gene end by 1 base; junction bases not matched to a gene: 7. This CDR3 contains 17 residues. Per germline, CDR1 SGHRS and CDR2 YFSETQ.

This clone was seen more than once but under ten times. This rearrangement joins TRBV6-5 to TRBJ2-5; D not certain. Germline CDR1 MNHEY, CDR2 SVGAGI. V was shortened by 6 bases and J by 0 bases, with 8 bases between the two germline ends. The CDR3 loop spans 13 amino acids. The CDR3 DNA reads as TGTGCCAGCAGCTCGGGTTACCAAGAGACCCAGTACTTC. Translated: CASSSGYQETQYF.

The V call is TRBV30, the J call TRBJ1-5; D might be TRBD1 (5 bases). This CDR3 contains 13 residues. Germline values: CDR1 GTSNPN, CDR2 SVGIG (reference sequence). V gave up 5 bases and J gave up 6 bases, with 14 bases separating them. CDR3 sequence reads: CAWGAGFGQPQHF. The CDR3, as DNA: TGTGCCTGGGGGGCGGGTTTTGGTCAGCCCCAGCATTTT.

The gene calls are TRBV4-3 and TRBJ2-6, with TRBD1 identical over 8 bases. Unmatched junction bases numbered 7, after V lost 0 bases and J lost 3 bases. Germline CDR1 and CDR2: LGHNA and YSLEER. The CDR3 covers 18 residues. CDR3 sequence: CASSQDDRGVYGANVLTF. The DNA for the CDR3 is TGCGCCAGCAGCCAAGATGACAGGGGAGTATATGGGGCCAACGTCCTGACTTTC.

The chain combines TRBV20-1 with TRBJ1-5; TRBD1 aligns across 7 bases. The CDR3 consists of 14 residues. Per the germline V gene, CDR1 is DFQATT and CDR2 is SNEGSKA (reference sequence). The junction had 5 bases not matched to a gene; V was cut back by 3 bases and J by 3 bases. CDR3 amino acids: CSASQQGPNQPQHF. The CDR3 DNA is TGCAGTGCTAGTCAACAGGGGCCCAATCAGCCCCAGCATTTT.

This chain links TRBV6-6 with TRBJ1-5; TRBD1 is a possible D gene (5 bases). The CDR3 covers 14 residues. V was shortened by 8 bases and J by 1 base, with 12 bases between the two germline ends. CDR1 MNHNY and CDR2 SVGAGI come from the germline V gene (reference sequence). DNA of the CDR3: TGTGCCAGCGGGGGGGGGTCGAGCAATCAGCCCCAGCATTTT. It codes for CASGGGSSNQPQHF.

V and J are TRBV11-2 and TRBJ2-2; no definite D call. CDR3 length equals 13 residues. Germline V gene sequence: CDR1 SGHAT, CDR2 FQNNGV. Trimming left V 2 bases short and J 1 base short, with 2 bases between. For the CDR3, the DNA is TGTGCCAGCAGCTTACTGAACACCGGGGAGCTGTTTTTT. Translation gives CASSLLNTGELFF. The complete variable domain, with remaining parts taken from reference TRBV11-2 and TRBJ2-2, reads EAGVAQSPRYKIIEKRQSVAFWCNPISGHATLYWYQQILGQGPKLLIQFQNNGVVDDSQLPKDRFSAERLKGVDSTLKIQPAKLEDSAVYLCASSLLNTGELFFGEGSRLTVL.